This TCR beta chain originates from a study of T cell responses to AZD1222 COVID-19 vaccine. Method: immunoSEQ multiplex PCR; TCRdb's copy keeps in-frame clones and lacks some. The sample consists of 110,000 to 150,000 clones, approximately 94% of them appearing once. Findings of the study overall: Clonal diversity was possibly underestimated; the donors were predominantly white British and more often female. A rise in Spike-specific TCR breadth and depth followed two AZD1222 doses. AZD1222 recipients seropositive at baseline numbered only 5 or 6. At 160-218 and 743-854, vaccine-associated CD4 TCRs were dominant, and they spanned spike.

This CDR3 comprises 14 residues. The germline V gene encodes CDR1 MNHEY and CDR2 SVGAGI. V was clipped by 6 bases and J by 5 bases; unmatched bases: 9. A word on this clone: Antigen unknown.

The source material was peripheral blood, sampled on day 0 of AZD1222 vaccination. The source is an adult in good health. This rearrangement joins TRBV6-5 to TRBJ1-1, with 7 bases fitting TRBD1. The CDR3 protein is CASRDRQGETEAFF. The CDR3 nucleotides read TGTGCCAGCAGAGACAGACAGGGCGAAACTGAAGCTTTCTTT.